The table lists the clone carrying this T cell receptor beta chain with a few counts. CDR1 is SGHRS and CDR2 is YFSETQ in the germline V gene. The CDR3 runs to 14 residues. V lost 6 bases, J lost 4 bases, and 11 bases lay in between. The entry originates in a study of patients and donors after allogeneic stem cell transplantation. TCRdb re-called the RT-PCR reads through MiXCR, storing one row per CDR3 protein. The table has under 200,000 distinct CDR3 sequences, 24% seen once. The receptor was isolated from a human donor who was either an allogeneic HSCT recipient or a stem cell or donor lymphocyte infusion donor (not recorded which). It is not recorded whose cells these are; they may come from a transplant donor. The chain is built from TRBV5-1 and TRBJ1-6, with unresolved D. The sequencing input was blood, either unsorted or a sorted T cell fraction (not recorded which). The DNA for the CDR3 is TGCGCCAGCACCGGAGGTGATTATAATTCACCCCTCCACTTT. This codes for CASTGGDYNSPLHF.